The entry below gives a single TCR beta chain sequence along with its context. This sample is part of a study of blood T cell repertoires in COVID-19. This CDR3 region has 16 residues. Trimming at V came to 4 bases and at J to 3 bases, leaving 9 bases not matched to a gene. CDR1 SGHDT and CDR2 YYEEEE come from the germline V gene. As processed by the authors: The authors estimated nucleated cell counts from reference gene primer amplification. Using immunoSEQ multiplex PCR, the repertoire was profiled, and TCRdb retains in-frame clones only, with some absent. That table is the source of V, J and clone size, and D and trimming were worked out from the DNA. Here the sample spans around 380,000 clones, 81% being singletons.

This TCR was sampled from a human donor with acute or convalescent COVID-19. The donor label of this sample is uncertain. The chain is built from TRBV5-6 and TRBJ2-2; 7 nucleotides agree with TRBD1. What was sequenced was peripheral blood. This chain's CDR3 is CASSRFETGYTGELFF. CDR3 in DNA: TGTGCCAGCAGCCGGTTCGAGACAGGGTACACCGGGGAGCTGTTTTTT.